Given below is one TCR beta chain in context. Its cognate antigen has yet to be identified. No clone much larger than this one lies a single base away; base qualities are absent. This specimen comes from a study of siplizumab effects on memory and regulatory T cells (dated by TCRdb to between 2018 and 2021). Regarding the complete study: The effect of the anti-CD2 antibody siplizumab on alloreactive T-cell subsets was examined in allogeneic mixed lymphocyte reactions constructed from human PBMCs.

Additional sequencing covered unstimulated subsets from three donor pairs, namely CD8+ effector memory, CD4+ naive, CD8+ TEMRA, CD4+ memory and CD8+ naive. Sorted unstimulated T cells and proliferating T cells recovered from mixed lymphocyte reactions underwent TCRbeta CDR3 sequencing. Fresh whole blood from ten HLA-typed healthy donors served as the source for isolating PBMCs. Library generation was performed with the immunoSEQ multiplex PCR assay. About 10^5 TCR templates per sample were assayed by the deep sequencing platform. Genomic DNA extracted from sorted T cells was used for TCRbeta CDR3 sequencing. The authors' analysis ran thus. The R programming language was used for clonal analysis of the TCRbeta CDR3 data. Alloreactive CD4+ and CD8+ clones were identified by comparing unstimulated samples to CFSE-low samples taken after the reaction. Regulatory or non-regulatory origin was assigned to alloreactive CD4+ clones by matching of sequences to sorted unstimulated Treg and non-Treg repertoires. TCRdb took over this immuneACCESS table, retaining in-frame rearrangements with V and J assigned. Such tables are incomplete; in checked studies, under half of the missing clones stem from an unresolved V gene, and the remainder is unexplained. D and trimming were read from the DNA, whereas the V and J calls and clone size are those reported in that table. This sample is represented by 45,000 to 60,000 clones; over 75% of them were singletons. Roughly 0.3% of the sample belongs to the ten largest clones.

Paper-wide results and their limitations: The suppressive function of proliferating Tregs from siplizumab cultures was not functionally confirmed. For roughly 75-95% of proliferating CD4+ or CD8+ clones, no naive or memory phenotype could be assigned. Among mappable alloreactive CD4+ clones, the Treg-derived fraction averaged approximately 72% with siplizumab versus roughly 29% in control reactions. Because sequences below about 10^-5 frequency were poorly captured, only a minor fraction of alloreactive clones could be mapped to unstimulated subsets. Siplizumab significantly lowered the cumulative frequency of alloreactive sequences that could be traced to unstimulated CD4+ memory T cells. Unstimulated naive T cells appeared to be more diverse than memory T cells, and naive cells seemed to make a substantial contribution to the alloresponse.

From its cysteine to its phenylalanine, the CDR3 spans 13 amino acids. Solely the CDR3 DNA is kept, with 39 bases framed from the first base. V loses 3 bases of germline sequence and J loses 8 bases, and the interval between the two ends is 11 bases. CDR1 and CDR2, looked up from the germline V gene, are LGHNA and YNFKEQ. Sample: naive CD8+ T cells sorted from blood. Interpreted using the paper, the cell subset or site label stands for: unstimulated naive T cells. This TCR came from a human donor in good health. The chain is assembled from TRBV4-2 and TRBJ2-1, with the D gene possibly TRBD1 or TRBD2, each one fitting 5 bases. The DNA sequence is TGTGCCAGCAGCCAGGTCGGGACCGATGAGCAGTTCTTC. Its translation reads: CASSQVGTDEQFF.